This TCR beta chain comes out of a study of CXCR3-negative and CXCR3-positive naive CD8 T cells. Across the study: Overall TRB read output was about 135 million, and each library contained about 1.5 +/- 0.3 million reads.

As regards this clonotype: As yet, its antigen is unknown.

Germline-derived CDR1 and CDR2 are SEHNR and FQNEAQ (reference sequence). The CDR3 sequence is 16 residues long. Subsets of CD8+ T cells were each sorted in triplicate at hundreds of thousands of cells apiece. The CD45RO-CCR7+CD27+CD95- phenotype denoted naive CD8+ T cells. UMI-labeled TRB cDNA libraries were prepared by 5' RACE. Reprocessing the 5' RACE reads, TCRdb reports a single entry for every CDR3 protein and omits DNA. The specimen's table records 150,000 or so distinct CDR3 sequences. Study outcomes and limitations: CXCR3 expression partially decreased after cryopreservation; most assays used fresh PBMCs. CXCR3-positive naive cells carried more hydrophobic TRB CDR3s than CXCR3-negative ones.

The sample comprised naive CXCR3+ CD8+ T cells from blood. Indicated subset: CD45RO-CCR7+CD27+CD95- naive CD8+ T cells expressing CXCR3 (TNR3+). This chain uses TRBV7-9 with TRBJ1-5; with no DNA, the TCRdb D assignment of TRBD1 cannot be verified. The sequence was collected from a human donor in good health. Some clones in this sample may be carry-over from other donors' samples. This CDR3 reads CASSLEGTGRDQPQHF. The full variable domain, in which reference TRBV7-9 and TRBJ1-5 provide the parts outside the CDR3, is DTGVSQNPRHKITKRGQNVTFRCDPISEHNRLYWYRQTLGQGPEFLTYFQNEAQLEKSRLLSDRFSAERPKGSFSTLEIQRTEQGDSAMYLCASSLEGTGRDQPQHFGDGTRLSIL.